A single sample is the source of the 10 T cell receptor beta chains below, sequenced in a study of T cell responses to AZD1222 COVID-19 vaccine. Clones were read by immunoSEQ multiplex PCR, and TCRdb kept only the in-frame ones, dropping some. The table has about 140,000 clones, around 90% seen once. The source was peripheral blood, collected on day 0 of AZD1222 vaccination. These TCRs come from an adult in good health.

The CDR3: CASSRRGSPEAFF. In DNA form, the CDR3 reads TGTGCCAGCAGCCGGAGGGGTTCTCCTGAAGCTTTCTTT. The chain joins TRBV3-1 (or the pseudogene TRBV3-2) to TRBJ1-1; TRBD1 is a possible D gene (5 bases). This CDR3 spans 13 amino acids. Germline CDR1 is LGHDT and CDR2 is YNNKEL (reference sequence). V was trimmed by 4 bases and J by 6 bases, leaving 12 bases between them.

J is TRBJ1-5 and V is TRBV30; TRBD1 is a possible D gene (5 bases). CDR1 is GTSNPN, CDR2 SVGIG, per germline (reference sequence). The germline V and J ends were trimmed by 2 bases and 4 bases, with 15 bases remaining between them. The CDR3 is 15 amino acids. CDR3 in amino acids: CAWSPGDGGNQPQHF. The DNA of the CDR3 is TGTGCCTGGAGTCCGGGGGACGGCGGGAATCAGCCCCAGCATTTT.

This sequence joins TRBV5-3 and TRBJ2-2, with TRBD2 as a possible D gene (6 bases). TRBV5-3 is assigned to the ORF class and has an uncertain function. V was trimmed by 3 bases and J by 5 bases, leaving 23 bases between them. The length of the CDR3 is 18 residues. CDR3 coding DNA: TGTGCCAGAAGCTCGGGTTTTCGACTAGTGTTGGAGACCGGGGAGCTGTTTTTT. This gives the protein CARSSGFRLVLETGELFF.

The J gene is TRBJ1-1, the V gene TRBV28; possibly TRBD1 for D (5 bases). Per germline, CDR1 MDHEN and CDR2 SYDVKM. The CDR3 contains 13 residues. V was clipped by 11 bases and J by 0 bases, with 13 bases between them. CDR3 in DNA: TGTGCCGGCCAGGGCCGCCTGAACACTGAAGCTTTCTTT. It yields the protein CAGQGRLNTEAFF.

V is TRBV2 and J is TRBJ2-2; D possibly corresponds to TRBD2 (5 bases). The germline gives CDR1 SNHLY, CDR2 FYNNEI. The CDR3 is 12 residues long. Trimming removed 7 bases at V and 6 bases at J, with 9 bases between. The CDR3 loop is CASKAGPGELFF. CDR3 DNA sequence: TGTGCCAGCAAGGCGGGCCCCGGGGAGCTGTTTTTT.

The chain recombines TRBV20-1 with TRBJ2-5; D unresolved. Trimming pared 5 bases from V and 3 bases from J, leaving 4 bases between. Germline V gene sequence: CDR1 DFQATT, CDR2 SNEGSKA (reference sequence). The CDR3 loop spans 10 amino acids. The CDR3 loop reads CSAVEETQYF. CDR3 DNA sequence: TGCAGTGCTGTAGAAGAGACCCAGTACTTC.

The V and J genes are TRBV5-1 and TRBJ1-2; 8 bases agree with TRBD1. This CDR3 region has 14 residues. The germline V gene encodes CDR1 SGHRS and CDR2 YFSETQ. J was trimmed by 5 bases and V by 4 bases; bases with no gene match: 7. CDR3 in DNA: TGCGCCAGCAGCCTGGGACAGGATATGTATGGCTACACCTTC. It codes for CASSLGQDMYGYTF.

This chain joins TRBV27 and TRBJ1-1, with D unresolved. Germline V gene data show CDR1 as MNHEY and CDR2 as SMNVEV (reference sequence). The V and J ends lost 8 bases and 1 base respectively, with 11 bases between them. This CDR3 comprises 13 residues. For the CDR3, the DNA is TGTGCCAGCGGCCCAAGGGCGAACACTGAAGCTTTCTTT. Amino acids: CASGPRANTEAFF.

This CDR3 is CASSPWGGGNEQFF. Written as DNA, the CDR3 is TGCGCCAGCAGCCCCTGGGGTGGTGGTAATGAGCAGTTCTTC. The genes are TRBV4-3 and TRBJ2-1; D is ambiguous. Germline lookup yields CDR1 LGHNA and CDR2 YSLEER. V was shortened by 4 bases and J by 7 bases, with 14 bases between the two germline ends. CDR3 size: 14 residues.

The chain links TRBV6-6 to TRBJ2-7; tentative D call: TRBD1 (5 bases). The CDR3 is 15 residues long. Germline V gene sequence: CDR1 MNHNY, CDR2 SVGAGI (reference sequence). Trimming took 8 bases from V and 3 from J, leaving 20 bases between them. The CDR3 nucleotides read TGTGCCAGCGGCGACGGACAACTAAGCCTCTACGAGCAGTACTTC. Translation gives CASGDGQLSLYEQYF.